The present TCR beta chain was sequenced within a study of T-cell reconstitution after alpha-beta-depleted transplantation in children. With respect to this clonotype: Its specificity is not known.

Study results and caveats: Some patients owed their high day-60 TCRbeta diversity to surviving recipient T cells and thymic progenitors.

The CDR3 spans 16 residues. In germline, CDR1 is MNHNS, CDR2 SASEGT. V was pared by 6 bases and J by 2 bases, with 19 bases between. Library preparation (for TCRbeta) was performed with unique molecular identifiers. TCRdb reprocessed the PCR reads via MiXCR and lists one record per CDR3 protein. This sample has 580,000 or so distinct CDR3 sequences; more than 20% occur once, and the top ten carry around 14%. This TCR was recovered from a boy in the first two years of life who had a stem cell transplant for acute myeloid leukemia, so the T cells may come from the graft donor. Sequenced material: PBMCs, mostly from graft donor cells, taken 360 days after TCRalphabeta/CD19-depleted stem cell transplant. This chain joins TRBV6-1 and TRBJ1-1; a weak D match, TRBD1 (6 bases). In nucleotides, the CDR3 is TGTGCCAGCAGCCGGGACACCTGGGGTATAAACACTGAAGCTTTCTTT. This encodes CASSRDTWGINTEAFF.